This passage covers 17 T cell receptor beta chains from one sample sequenced in a study of shared clonotypes between healthy human individuals. TCRdb keeps only in-frame clones here, not all; method: immunoSEQ multiplex PCR. Of under 2,000,000 clones in the sample, about 95% were seen once. Only CD45RO-negative cells positively selected for CCR7 counted as naive CD8 cells, so terminally differentiated effector memory CD45RA+ cells were excluded. Sequencing was carried out using naive CD8+ T cells sorted from blood. These receptor sequences come from a man between 18 and 29 years old in good health.

The chain's CDR3 is CASSYSIGQQEYEQYF. In DNA, the CDR3 is TGTGCCAGCAGTTACTCGATTGGACAACAGGAATACGAGCAGTACTTC. The V gene is TRBV6-5, the J gene TRBJ2-7; tentatively, D is TRBD1 (5 bases). Per the germline V gene, CDR1 is MNHEY and CDR2 is SVGAGI. This CDR3 spans 16 amino acids. The germline V and J ends were trimmed by 0 bases and 4 bases, with 16 bases remaining between them.

This clone was counted once. J is TRBJ1-6 and V is TRBV30; 9 bases are shared with TRBD1. V was clipped by 2 bases and J by 14 bases; unmatched bases: 10. Germline lookup yields CDR1 GTSNPN and CDR2 SVGIG (reference sequence). The CDR3 totals 14 residues. The CDR3 here is CAWSSGTGQFTLHF. For the CDR3, the DNA is TGTGCCTGGAGTTCAGGGACAGGGCAGTTTACCCTCCACTTT.

Note on this clone: Distinct nucleotide sequences in the sample also encode this CDR3. The chain uses TRBV9 and TRBJ1-1; D unclear. Germline loops: CDR1 SGDLS, CDR2 YYNGEE. The CDR3 is made up of 13 amino acids. V shed 0 bases and J shed 4 bases, with 7 bases lying between them. The CDR3 DNA is TGTGCCAGCAGCGTAGTGGGGTCCACTGAAGCTTTCTTT. This sequence encodes CASSVVGSTEAFF. The variable domain in full, with the rest retrieved from reference TRBV9 and TRBJ1-1, is DSGVTQTPKHLITATGQRVTLRCSPRSGDLSVYWYQQSLDQGLQFLIQYYNGEERAKGNILERFSAQQFPDLHSELNLSSLELGDSALYFCASSVVGSTEAFFGQGTRLTVV.

This clone is a singleton in its sample. The V gene is TRBV9, the J gene TRBJ1-3; tentatively, D is TRBD1 (6 bases). Germline V lookup: CDR1 SGDLS, CDR2 YYNGEE. This CDR3 region has 16 residues. V lost 0 bases to trimming and J lost 0 bases, with 10 bases between them. CDR3 bases: TGTGCCAGCAGCGTAGATCAGGGGAGCTCTGGAAACACCATATATTTT. Amino acids: CASSVDQGSSGNTIYF.

J is TRBJ1-2 and V is TRBV4-1, with D uncertain. Germline V lookup: CDR1 MGHRA, CDR2 YSYEKL. Trimming cost V 0 bases and J 8 bases, with 10 bases left between them. The CDR3 is 13 amino acids. CDR3 sequence: CASSQEAAWGYTF. CDR3 bases: TGCGCCAGCAGCCAAGAGGCAGCTTGGGGCTACACCTTC.

Concerning this clone: This CDR3 is also generated by other DNA sequences in the sample. The chain combines TRBV28 with TRBJ1-2; the match to TRBD1 covers 7 bases. The CDR3 length is 14 residues. CDR1 and CDR2 (germline): MDHEN, SYDVKM. V lost 2 bases and J lost 5; bases outside the gene matches: 5. The CDR3 region is CASSLDRASYGYTF. The CDR3 nucleotides read TGTGCCAGCAGTTTAGACAGGGCTTCTTATGGCTACACCTTC.

V is TRBV5-1 and J is TRBJ2-7, with D possibly being TRBD2 (6 bases). Trimming cost V 0 bases and J 5 bases, with 15 bases left between them. The germline V gene encodes CDR1 SGHRS and CDR2 YFSETQ. This CDR3 region has 15 residues. The CDR3 DNA is TGCGCCAGCAGCTTGGGTCGGGACTCGTATAACGAGCAGTACTTC. This sequence encodes CASSLGRDSYNEQYF.

This chain connects TRBV2 to TRBJ2-1; D gene uncertain. Trimming shortened V by 8 bases and J by 4 bases, and 12 bases separated the two germline ends. The CDR3 has 13 amino acids. CDR1 is SNHLY and CDR2 is FYNNEI in the germline V gene. The CDR3 sequence: CASGDVHYNEQFF. CDR3 DNA: TGTGCCAGCGGGGATGTACATTACAATGAGCAGTTCTTC.

CDR3 loop: CASSTDLEVMNTEAFF. In DNA, the CDR3 is TGTGCCAGCAGTACTGACTTAGAAGTAATGAACACTGAAGCTTTCTTT. The chain has TRBV28 and TRBJ1-1; the D is unclear. Looked up from germline, CDR1 is MDHEN and CDR2 is SYDVKM. V was pared by 5 bases and J by 0 bases, with 16 bases between. CDR3 size: 16 residues.

A word on this clone: Additional DNA sequences in this sample encode the identical CDR3. V gene TRBV9 combines with J gene TRBJ2-1; 11 positions match TRBD2. CDR3 length: 16 amino acids. Per germline, CDR1 SGDLS and CDR2 YYNGEE. J gave up 4 bases and V 4 bases, and 7 bases lay outside the gene matches. The CDR3 DNA reads TGTGCCAGCAGCCCCGGGACTAGCGGCAATTACAATGAGCAGTTCTTC. The encoded protein is CASSPGTSGNYNEQFF.

This chain uses TRBV30 with TRBJ2-5, with D perhaps TRBD1 (6 bases). Trimming removed 5 bases from V and 7 bases from J, with 8 bases in between. CDR1 is GTSNPN and CDR2 is SVGIG in the germline V gene (reference sequence). CDR3 length: 10 residues. As DNA, the CDR3 is TGTGCCTGGTTGGGGGCGACCCAGTACTTC. It encodes CAWLGATQYF.

The V and J genes are TRBV4-1 and TRBJ1-1; D gene unclear. The CDR3 has 14 amino acids. The germline gives CDR1 MGHRA, CDR2 YSYEKL. Trimming stripped 1 base from V and 6 bases from J, with 12 bases between. The CDR3 region has the DNA TGCGCCAGCAGCCAAGTCAACAGTTATCCTGAAGCTTTCTTT. It codes for CASSQVNSYPEAFF.

The chain combines TRBV30 with TRBJ2-7, with D possibly being TRBD1 or TRBD2 (5 bases each). The CDR3 is made up of 13 amino acids. Germline CDR1 GTSNPN, CDR2 SVGIG (reference sequence). In DNA, the CDR3 is TGTGTCTCCTTGGGGGACCGGGGCTACGAGCAGTACTTC. Translation: CVSLGDRGYEQYF. The entire variable domain, with the rest obtained from reference TRBV30 and TRBJ2-7, is as follows: SQTIHQWPATLVQPVGSPLSLECTVEGTSNPNLYWYRQAAGRGLQLLFYSVGIGQISSEVPQNLSASRPQDRQFILSSKKLLLSDSGFYLCVSLGDRGYEQYFGPGTRLTVT.

This chain joins TRBV10-3 and TRBJ1-1; D perhaps matches TRBD1 (5 bases). The ends were cut back, 0 bases at V and 8 bases at J, with 10 bases in the middle. CDR1 is ENHRY and CDR2 is SYGVKD in the germline V gene. The CDR3 consists of 13 residues. The CDR3 DNA reads as TGTGCCATCAGTGAGTCGACGGGGGGAGAAGCTTTCTTT. Amino acid sequence: CAISESTGGEAFF.

CDR3 DNA sequence: TGTGCCACCAGCAGAGACAGGGGGCCTGGTCAGCCCCAGCATTTT. Translated: CATSRDRGPGQPQHF. The J gene is TRBJ1-5, the V gene TRBV15; 8 nucleotides line up with TRBD1. The junction had 4 bases not matched to a gene; V was cut back by 0 bases and J by 6 bases. The CDR3 length is 15 residues. Germline CDR1 and CDR2: LNHNV and YYDKDF (reference sequence).

V gene TRBV9 combines with J gene TRBJ2-1; 7 bases line up with TRBD2. The CDR3 is made up of 14 amino acids. Germline loops: CDR1 SGDLS, CDR2 YYNGEE. J gave up 9 bases and V 4 bases, and 10 bases lay outside the gene matches. The CDR3: CASSLGLAEGEQFF. The CDR3 DNA is TGTGCCAGCAGCCTGGGCCTAGCGGAGGGTGAGCAGTTCTTC.

The chain joins TRBV11-2 to TRBJ2-3; 13 nucleotides match TRBD2. J lost 5 bases, V lost 3 bases, and 2 bases had no gene match. Per germline, CDR1 SGHAT and CDR2 FQNNGV. This CDR3 is built from 15 residues. CDR3 coding DNA: TGTGCCAGCAGCTTGTGGACTAGCGGGGGAGATACGCAGTATTTT. This encodes CASSLWTSGGDTQYF.